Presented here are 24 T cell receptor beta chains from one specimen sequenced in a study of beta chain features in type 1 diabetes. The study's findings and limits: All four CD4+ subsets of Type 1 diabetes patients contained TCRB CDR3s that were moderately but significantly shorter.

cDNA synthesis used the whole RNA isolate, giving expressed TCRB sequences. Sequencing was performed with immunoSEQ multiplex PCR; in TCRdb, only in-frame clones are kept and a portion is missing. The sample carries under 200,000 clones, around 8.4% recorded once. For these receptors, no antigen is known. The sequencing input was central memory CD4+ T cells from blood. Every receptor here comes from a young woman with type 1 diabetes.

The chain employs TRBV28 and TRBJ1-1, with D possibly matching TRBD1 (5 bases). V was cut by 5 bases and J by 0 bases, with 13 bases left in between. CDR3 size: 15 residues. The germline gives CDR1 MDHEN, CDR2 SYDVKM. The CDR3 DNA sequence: TGTGCCAGCAGTCCCCCCGCGGGGCTGAACACTGAAGCTTTCTTT. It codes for CASSPPAGLNTEAFF.

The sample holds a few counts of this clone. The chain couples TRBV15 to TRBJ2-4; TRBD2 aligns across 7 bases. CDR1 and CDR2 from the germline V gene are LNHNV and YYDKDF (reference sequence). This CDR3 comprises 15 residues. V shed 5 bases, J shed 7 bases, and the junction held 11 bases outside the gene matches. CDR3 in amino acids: CATSPTGTTPNIQYF. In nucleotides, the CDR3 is TGTGCCACCAGCCCTACCGGGACTACCCCGAACATTCAGTACTTC.

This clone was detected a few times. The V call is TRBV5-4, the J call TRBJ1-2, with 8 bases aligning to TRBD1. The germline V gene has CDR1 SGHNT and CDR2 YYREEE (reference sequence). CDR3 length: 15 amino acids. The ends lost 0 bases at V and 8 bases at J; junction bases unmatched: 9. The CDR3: CASSLGGPGQEGYTF. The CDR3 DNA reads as TGTGCCAGCAGCTTGGGGGGGCCGGGACAGGAAGGCTACACCTTC.

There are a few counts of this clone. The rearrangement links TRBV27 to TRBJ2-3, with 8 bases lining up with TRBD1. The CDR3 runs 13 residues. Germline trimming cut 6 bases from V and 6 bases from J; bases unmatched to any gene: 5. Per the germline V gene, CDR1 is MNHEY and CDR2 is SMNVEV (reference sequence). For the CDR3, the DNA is TGTGCCAGCAGACCCCAGGGGGCGGATACGCAGTATTTT. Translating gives CASRPQGADTQYF.

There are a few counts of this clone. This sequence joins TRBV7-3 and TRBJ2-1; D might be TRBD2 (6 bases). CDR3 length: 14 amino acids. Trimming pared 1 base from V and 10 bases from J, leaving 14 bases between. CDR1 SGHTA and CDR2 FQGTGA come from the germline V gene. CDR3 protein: CASSLSGGGVEQFF. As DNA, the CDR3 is TGTGCCAGCAGCTTAAGTGGTGGAGGGGTCGAGCAGTTCTTC.

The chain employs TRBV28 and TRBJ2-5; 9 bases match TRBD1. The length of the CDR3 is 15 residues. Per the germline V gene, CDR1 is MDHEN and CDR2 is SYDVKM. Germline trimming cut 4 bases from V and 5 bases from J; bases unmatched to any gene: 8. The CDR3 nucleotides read TGTGCCAGCAGTTCCCCCGGGACAGGGCGGGAGACCCAGTACTTC. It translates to CASSSPGTGRETQYF.

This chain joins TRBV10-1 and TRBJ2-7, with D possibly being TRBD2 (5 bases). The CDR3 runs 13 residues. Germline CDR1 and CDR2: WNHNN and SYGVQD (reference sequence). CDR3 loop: CGPSSPPRDEQYF. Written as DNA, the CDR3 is TGCGGGCCTTCTAGCCCCCCTAGGGACGAGCAGTACTTC.

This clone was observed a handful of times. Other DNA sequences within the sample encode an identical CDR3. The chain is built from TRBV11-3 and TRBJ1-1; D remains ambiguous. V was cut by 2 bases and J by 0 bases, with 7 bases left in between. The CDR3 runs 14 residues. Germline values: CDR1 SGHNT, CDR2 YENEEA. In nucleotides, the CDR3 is TGTGCCAGCAGCTTAACCAGAATGAACACTGAAGCTTTCTTT. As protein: CASSLTRMNTEAFF.

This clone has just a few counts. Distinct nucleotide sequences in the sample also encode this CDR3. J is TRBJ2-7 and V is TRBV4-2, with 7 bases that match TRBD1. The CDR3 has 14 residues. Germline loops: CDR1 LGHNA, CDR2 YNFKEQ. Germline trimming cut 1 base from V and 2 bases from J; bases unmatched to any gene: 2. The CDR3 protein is CASSQGQGAYEQYF. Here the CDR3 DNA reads TGTGCCAGCAGCCAAGGTCAGGGGGCCTACGAGCAGTACTTC.

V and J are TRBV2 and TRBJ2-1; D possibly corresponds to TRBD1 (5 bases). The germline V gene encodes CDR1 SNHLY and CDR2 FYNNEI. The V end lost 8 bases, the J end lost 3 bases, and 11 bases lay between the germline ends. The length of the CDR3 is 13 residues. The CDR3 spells CASERTIYNEQFF. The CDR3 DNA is TGTGCCAGCGAAAGGACAATCTACAATGAGCAGTTCTTC.

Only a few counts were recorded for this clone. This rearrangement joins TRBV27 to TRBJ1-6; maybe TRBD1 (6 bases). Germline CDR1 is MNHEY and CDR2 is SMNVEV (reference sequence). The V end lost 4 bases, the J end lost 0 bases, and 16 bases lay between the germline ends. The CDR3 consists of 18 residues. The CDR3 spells CASSSRTVASSYNSPLHF. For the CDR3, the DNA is TGTGCCAGCAGTTCCCGGACAGTCGCGAGCTCCTATAATTCACCCCTCCACTTT.

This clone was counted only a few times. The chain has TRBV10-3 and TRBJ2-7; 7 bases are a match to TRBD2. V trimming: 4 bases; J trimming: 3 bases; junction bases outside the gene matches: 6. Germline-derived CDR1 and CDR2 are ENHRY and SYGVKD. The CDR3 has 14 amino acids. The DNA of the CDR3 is TGTGCCATCAGTGCGGCGGGAGCTGGCTACGAGCAGTACTTC. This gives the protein CAISAAGAGYEQYF.

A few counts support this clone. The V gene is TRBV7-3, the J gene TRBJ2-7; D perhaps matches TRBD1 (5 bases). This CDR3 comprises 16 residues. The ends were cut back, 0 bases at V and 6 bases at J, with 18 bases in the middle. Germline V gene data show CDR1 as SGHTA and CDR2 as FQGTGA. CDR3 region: CASSLTFGQGSGEQYF. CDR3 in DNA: TGTGCCAGCAGCTTAACGTTTGGGCAGGGTTCGGGCGAGCAGTACTTC.

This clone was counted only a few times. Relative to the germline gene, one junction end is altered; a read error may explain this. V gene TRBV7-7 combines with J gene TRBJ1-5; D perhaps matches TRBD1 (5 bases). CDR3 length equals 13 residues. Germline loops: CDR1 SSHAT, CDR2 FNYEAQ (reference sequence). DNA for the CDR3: TGTGCTAGCAGCGAGGGGAGGGATCAGCCCCAGCATTTT. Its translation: CASSEGRDQPQHF.

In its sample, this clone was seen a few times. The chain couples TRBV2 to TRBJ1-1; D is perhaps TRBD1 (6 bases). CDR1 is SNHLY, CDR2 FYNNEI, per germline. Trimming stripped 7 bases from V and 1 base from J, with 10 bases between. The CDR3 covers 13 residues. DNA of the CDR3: TGTGCCAGCACCGAACAGGGGAACACTGAAGCTTTCTTT. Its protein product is CASTEQGNTEAFF.

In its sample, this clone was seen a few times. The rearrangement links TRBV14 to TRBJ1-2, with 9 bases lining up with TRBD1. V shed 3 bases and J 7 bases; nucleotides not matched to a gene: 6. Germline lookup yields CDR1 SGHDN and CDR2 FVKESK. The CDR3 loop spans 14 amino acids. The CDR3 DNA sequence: TGTGCCAGCAGCCACCTGGGACAGGGAAGTGGCTACACCTTC. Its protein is CASSHLGQGSGYTF.

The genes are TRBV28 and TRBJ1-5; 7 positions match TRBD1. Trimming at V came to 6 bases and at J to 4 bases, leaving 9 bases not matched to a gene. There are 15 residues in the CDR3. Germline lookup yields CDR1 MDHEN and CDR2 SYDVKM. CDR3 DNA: TGTGCCAGCAGGTCACCGACAGGGCAGAATCAGCCCCAGCATTTT. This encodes CASRSPTGQNQPQHF.

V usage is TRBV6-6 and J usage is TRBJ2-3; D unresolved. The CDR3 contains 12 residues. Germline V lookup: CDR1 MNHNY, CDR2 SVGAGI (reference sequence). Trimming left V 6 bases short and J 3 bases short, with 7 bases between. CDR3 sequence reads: CASSPPTDTQYF. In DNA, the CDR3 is TGTGCCAGCAGCCCCCCGACAGATACGCAGTATTTT.

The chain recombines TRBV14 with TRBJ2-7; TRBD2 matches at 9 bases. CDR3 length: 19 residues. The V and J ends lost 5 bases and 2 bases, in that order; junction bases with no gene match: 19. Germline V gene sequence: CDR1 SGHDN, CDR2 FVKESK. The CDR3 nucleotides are TGTGCCAGCAGCACGGCAATTGGACTAGCGCGAGGGGCCGCCTACGAGCAGTACTTC. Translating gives CASSTAIGLARGAAYEQYF.

The CDR3, as DNA: TGTGCCATCAGTATGAGACAGGGTGGCTACACCTTC. Translation gives CAISMRQGGYTF. This chain joins TRBV10-3 and TRBJ1-2; 7 bases map to TRBD1. The V segment lost 5 bases and the J segment 7 bases; nucleotides outside the gene matches: 4. Germline values: CDR1 ENHRY, CDR2 SYGVKD. The CDR3 sequence is 12 residues long.

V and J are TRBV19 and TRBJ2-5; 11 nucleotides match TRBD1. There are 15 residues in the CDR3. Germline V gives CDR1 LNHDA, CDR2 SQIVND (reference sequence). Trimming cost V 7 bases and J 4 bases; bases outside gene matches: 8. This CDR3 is CASTDGQGAVETQYF. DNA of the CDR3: TGTGCCAGTACCGACGGACAGGGGGCCGTAGAGACCCAGTACTTC.

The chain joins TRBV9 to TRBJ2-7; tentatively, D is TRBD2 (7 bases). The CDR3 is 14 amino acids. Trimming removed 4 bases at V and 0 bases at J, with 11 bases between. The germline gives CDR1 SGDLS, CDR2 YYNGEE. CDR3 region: CASSRGGSSYEQYF. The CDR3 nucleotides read TGTGCCAGCAGCCGCGGGGGCAGCTCCTACGAGCAGTACTTC.

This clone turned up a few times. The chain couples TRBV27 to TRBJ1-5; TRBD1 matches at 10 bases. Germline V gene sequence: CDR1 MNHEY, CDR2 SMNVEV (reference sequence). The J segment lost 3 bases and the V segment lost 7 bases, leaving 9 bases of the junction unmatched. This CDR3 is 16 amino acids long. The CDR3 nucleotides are TGTGCCAGCAACCCCCGGGACAGGGGACTCAATCAGCCCCAGCATTTT. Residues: CASNPRDRGLNQPQHF.

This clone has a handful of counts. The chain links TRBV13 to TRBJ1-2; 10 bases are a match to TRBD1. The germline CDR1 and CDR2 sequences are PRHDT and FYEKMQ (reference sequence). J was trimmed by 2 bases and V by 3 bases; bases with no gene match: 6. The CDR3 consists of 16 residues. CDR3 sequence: CASSLLRGQGNYGYTF. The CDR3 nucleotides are TGTGCCAGCAGCTTGTTGAGGGGACAGGGGAACTATGGCTACACCTTC.